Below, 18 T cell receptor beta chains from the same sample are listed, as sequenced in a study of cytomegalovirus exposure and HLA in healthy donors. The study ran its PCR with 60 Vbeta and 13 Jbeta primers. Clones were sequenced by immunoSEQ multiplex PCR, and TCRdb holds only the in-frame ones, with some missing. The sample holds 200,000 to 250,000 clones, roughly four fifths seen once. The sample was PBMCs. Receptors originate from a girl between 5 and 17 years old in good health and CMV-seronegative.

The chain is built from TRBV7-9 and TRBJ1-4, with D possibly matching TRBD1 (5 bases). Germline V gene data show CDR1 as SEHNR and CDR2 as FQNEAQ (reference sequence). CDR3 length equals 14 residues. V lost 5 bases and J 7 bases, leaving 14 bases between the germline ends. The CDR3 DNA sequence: TGTGCCAGCAGCGAAACTCAGGGAACTGAAAAACTGTTTTTT. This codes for CASSETQGTEKLFF.

The chain's CDR3 is CASSSGAGADTQYF. In nucleotides, the CDR3 is TGTGCCAGCAGTTCAGGGGCGGGAGCAGATACGCAGTATTTT. The chain is built from TRBV6-1 and TRBJ2-3; possible D gene TRBD2, 7 bases. CDR3 size: 14 residues. V was shortened by 5 bases and J by 4 bases, with 13 bases between the two germline ends. The V gene's germline CDR1 is MNHNS and CDR2 SASEGT.

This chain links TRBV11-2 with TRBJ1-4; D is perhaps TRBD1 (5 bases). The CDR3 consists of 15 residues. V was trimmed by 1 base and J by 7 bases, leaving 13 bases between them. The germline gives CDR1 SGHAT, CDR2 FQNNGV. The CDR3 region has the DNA TGTGCCAGCAGCTTAGGGGACCGGGACTCTGAAAAACTGTTTTTT. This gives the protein CASSLGDRDSEKLFF.

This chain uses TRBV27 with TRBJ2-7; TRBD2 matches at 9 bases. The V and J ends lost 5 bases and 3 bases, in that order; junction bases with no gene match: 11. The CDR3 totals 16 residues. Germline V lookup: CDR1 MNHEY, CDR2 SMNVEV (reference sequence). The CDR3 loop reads CASSAPAGGLDYEQYF. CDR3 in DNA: TGTGCCAGCAGTGCGCCAGCGGGAGGCCTCGACTACGAGCAGTACTTC.

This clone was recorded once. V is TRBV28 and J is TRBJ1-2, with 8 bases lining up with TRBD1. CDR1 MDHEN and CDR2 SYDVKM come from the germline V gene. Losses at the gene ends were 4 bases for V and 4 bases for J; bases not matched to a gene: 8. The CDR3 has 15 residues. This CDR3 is CASSSTGEVVYGYTF. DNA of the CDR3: TGTGCCAGCAGTTCGACAGGGGAGGTCGTCTATGGCTACACCTTC.

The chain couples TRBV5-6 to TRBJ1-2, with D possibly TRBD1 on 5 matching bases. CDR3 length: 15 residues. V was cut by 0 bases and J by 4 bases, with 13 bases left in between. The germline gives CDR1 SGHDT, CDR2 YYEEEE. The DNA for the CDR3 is TGTGCCAGCAGCTTGGTTGATGGGGCAGCCTATGGCTACACCTTC. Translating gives CASSLVDGAAYGYTF.

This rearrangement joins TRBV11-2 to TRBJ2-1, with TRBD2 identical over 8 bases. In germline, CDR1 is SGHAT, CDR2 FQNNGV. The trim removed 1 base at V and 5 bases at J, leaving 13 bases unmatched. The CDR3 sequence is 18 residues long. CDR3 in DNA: TGTGCCAGCAGCTTAGTCCCCACCGGGAGCGGGAGACACAATGAGCAGTTCTTC. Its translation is CASSLVPTGSGRHNEQFF.

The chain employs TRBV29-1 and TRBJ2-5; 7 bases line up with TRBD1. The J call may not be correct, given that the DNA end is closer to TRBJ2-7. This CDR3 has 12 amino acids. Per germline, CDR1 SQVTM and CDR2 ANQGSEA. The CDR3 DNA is TGCAGCGTTTATACTACAGGGGCCGAGCAGTACTTC. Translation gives CSVYTTGAEQYF.

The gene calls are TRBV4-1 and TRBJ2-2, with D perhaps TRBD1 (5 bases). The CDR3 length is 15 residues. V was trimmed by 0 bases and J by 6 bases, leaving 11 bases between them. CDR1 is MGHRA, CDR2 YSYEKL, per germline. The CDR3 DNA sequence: TGCGCCAGCAGCCAAGATCTCTTAGGGGCCGGGGAGCTGTTTTTT. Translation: CASSQDLLGAGELFF.

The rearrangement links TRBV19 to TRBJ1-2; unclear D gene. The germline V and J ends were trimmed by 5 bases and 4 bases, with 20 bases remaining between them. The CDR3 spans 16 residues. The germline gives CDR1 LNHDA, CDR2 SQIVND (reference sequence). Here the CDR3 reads CASSRNRPTFFYGYTF. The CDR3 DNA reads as TGTGCCAGTAGTCGGAACAGACCGACCTTTTTCTATGGCTACACCTTC. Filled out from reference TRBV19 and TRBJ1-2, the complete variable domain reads DGGITQSPKYLFRKEGQNVTLSCEQNLNHDAMYWYRQDPGQGLRLIYYSQIVNDFQKGDIAEGYSVSREKKESFPLTVTSAQKNPTAFYLCASSRNRPTFFYGYTFGSGTRLTVV.

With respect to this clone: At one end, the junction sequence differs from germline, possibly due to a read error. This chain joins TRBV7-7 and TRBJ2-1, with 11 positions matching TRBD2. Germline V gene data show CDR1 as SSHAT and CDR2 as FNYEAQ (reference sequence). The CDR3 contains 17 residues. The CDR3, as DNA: TGTGCTAGCAGCCCCCGGGGGGGACTAGCGGATTACAATGAGCAGTTCTTC. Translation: CASSPRGGLADYNEQFF. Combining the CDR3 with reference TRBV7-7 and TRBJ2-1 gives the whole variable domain GAGVSQSPRYKVTKRGQDVTLRCDPISSHATLYWYQQALGQGPEFLTYFNYEAQPDKSGLPSDRFSAERPEGSISTLTIQRTEQRDSAMYRCASSPRGGLADYNEQFFGPGTRLTVL.

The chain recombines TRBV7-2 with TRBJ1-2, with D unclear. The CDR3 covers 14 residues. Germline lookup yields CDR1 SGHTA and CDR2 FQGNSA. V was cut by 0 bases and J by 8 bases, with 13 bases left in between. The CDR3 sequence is CASSLAHPGGGYTF. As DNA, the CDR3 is TGTGCCAGCAGCTTAGCCCACCCAGGTGGAGGCTACACCTTC.

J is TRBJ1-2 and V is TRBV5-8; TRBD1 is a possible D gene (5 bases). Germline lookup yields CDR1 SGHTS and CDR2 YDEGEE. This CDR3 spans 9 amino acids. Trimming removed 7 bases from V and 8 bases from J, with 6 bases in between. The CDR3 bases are TGTGCCAGCCGGGGGGGCTACACCTTC. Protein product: CASRGGYTF.

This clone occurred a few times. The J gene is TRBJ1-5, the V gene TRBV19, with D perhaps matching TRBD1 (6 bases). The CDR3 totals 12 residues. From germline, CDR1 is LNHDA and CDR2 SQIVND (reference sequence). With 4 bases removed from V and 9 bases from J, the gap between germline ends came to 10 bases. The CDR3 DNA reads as TGTGCCAGTAGTACAGGGGACCGGCCCCAGCATTTT. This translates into CASSTGDRPQHF. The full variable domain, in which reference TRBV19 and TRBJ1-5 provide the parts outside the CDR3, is DGGITQSPKYLFRKEGQNVTLSCEQNLNHDAMYWYRQDPGQGLRLIYYSQIVNDFQKGDIAEGYSVSREKKESFPLTVTSAQKNPTAFYLCASSTGDRPQHFGDGTRLSIL.

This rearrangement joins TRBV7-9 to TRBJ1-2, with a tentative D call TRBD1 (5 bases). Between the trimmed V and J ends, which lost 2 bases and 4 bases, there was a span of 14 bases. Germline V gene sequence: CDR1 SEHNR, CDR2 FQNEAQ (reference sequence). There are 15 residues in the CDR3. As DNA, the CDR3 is TGTGCCAGCAGCTTAACGACAGCCATTGGCTATGGCTACACCTTC. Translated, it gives CASSLTTAIGYGYTF.

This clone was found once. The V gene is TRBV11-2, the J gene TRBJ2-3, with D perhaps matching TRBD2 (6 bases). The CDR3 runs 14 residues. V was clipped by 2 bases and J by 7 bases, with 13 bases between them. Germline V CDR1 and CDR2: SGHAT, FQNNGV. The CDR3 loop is CASSLLTSINTQYF. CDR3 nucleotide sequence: TGTGCCAGCAGCTTACTTACTAGCATAAATACGCAGTATTTT.

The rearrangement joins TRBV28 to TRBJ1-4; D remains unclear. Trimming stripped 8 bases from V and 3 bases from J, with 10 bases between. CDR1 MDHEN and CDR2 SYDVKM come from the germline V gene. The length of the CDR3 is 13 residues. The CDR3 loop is CASGRPANEKLFF. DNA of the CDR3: TGTGCCAGCGGGCGACCAGCTAATGAAAAACTGTTTTTT.

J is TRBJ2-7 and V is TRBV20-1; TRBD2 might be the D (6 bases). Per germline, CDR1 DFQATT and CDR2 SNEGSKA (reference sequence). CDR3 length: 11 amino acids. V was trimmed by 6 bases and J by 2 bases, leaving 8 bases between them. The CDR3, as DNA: TGCAGTGCGGGAGGACCCTACGAGCAGTACTTC. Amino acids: CSAGGPYEQYF.